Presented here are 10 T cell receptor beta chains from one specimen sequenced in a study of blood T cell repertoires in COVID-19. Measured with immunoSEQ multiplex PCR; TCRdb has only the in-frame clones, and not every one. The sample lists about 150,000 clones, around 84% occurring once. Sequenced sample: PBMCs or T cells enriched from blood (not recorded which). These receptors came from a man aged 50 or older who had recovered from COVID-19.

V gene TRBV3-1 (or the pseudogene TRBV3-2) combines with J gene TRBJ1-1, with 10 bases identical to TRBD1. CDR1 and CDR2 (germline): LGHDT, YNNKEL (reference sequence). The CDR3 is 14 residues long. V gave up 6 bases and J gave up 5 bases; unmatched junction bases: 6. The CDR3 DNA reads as TGTGCCAGCAGTACCGGGACAGGGGCGACTGAAGCTTTCTTT. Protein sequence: CASSTGTGATEAFF.

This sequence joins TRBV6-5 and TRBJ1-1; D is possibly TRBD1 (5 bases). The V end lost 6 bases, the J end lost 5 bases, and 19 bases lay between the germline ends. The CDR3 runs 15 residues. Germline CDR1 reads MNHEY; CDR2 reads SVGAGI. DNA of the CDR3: TGTGCCAGCAGGTATAGTCGGGTCGGGGGAACTGAAGCTTTCTTT. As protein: CASRYSRVGGTEAFF.

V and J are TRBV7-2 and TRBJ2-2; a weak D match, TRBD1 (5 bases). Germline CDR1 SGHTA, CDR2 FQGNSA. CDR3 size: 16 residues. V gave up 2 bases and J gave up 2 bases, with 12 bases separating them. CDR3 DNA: TGTGCCAGCAGCTTAAGGGTCGGACAAAACACCGGGGAGCTGTTTTTT. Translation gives CASSLRVGQNTGELFF.

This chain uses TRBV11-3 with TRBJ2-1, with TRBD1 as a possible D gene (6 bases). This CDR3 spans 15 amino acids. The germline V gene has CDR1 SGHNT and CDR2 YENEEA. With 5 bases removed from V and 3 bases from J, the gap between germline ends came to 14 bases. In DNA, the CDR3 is TGTGCCAGCAGCGTGGGACAAAGCCTCTACAATGAGCAGTTCTTC. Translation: CASSVGQSLYNEQFF. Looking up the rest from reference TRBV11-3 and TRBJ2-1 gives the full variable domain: EAGVVQSPRYKIIEKKQPVAFWCNPISGHNTLYWYLQNLGQGPELLIRYENEEAVDDSQLPKDRFSAERLKGVDSTLKIQPAELGDSAVYLCASSVGQSLYNEQFFGPGTRLTVL.

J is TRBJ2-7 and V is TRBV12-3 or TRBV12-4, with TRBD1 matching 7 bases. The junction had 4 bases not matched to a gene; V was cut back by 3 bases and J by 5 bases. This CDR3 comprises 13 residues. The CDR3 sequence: CASSLTGWDEQYF. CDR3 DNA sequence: TGTGCCAGCAGTTTGACAGGGTGGGACGAGCAGTACTTC.

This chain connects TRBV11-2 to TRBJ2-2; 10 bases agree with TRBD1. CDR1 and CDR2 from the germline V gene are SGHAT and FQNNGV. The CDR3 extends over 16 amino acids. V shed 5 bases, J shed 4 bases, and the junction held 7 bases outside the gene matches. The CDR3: CASSPRDRGITGELFF. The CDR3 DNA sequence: TGTGCCAGCAGCCCACGGGACAGGGGAATCACCGGGGAGCTGTTTTTT.

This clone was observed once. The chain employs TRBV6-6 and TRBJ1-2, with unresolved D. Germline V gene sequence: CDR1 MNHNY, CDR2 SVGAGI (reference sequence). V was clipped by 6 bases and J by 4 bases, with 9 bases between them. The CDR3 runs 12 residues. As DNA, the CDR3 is TGTGCCAGCAGGGCGGGCGGCTATGGCTACACCTTC. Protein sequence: CASRAGGYGYTF.

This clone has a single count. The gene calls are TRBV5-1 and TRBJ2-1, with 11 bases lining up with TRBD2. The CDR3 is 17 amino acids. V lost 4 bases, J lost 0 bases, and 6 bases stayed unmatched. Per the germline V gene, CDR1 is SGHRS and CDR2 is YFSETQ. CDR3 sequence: CASSPNLAGGSYNEQFF. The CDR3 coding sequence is TGCGCCAGCAGCCCCAATCTAGCGGGGGGCTCCTACAATGAGCAGTTCTTC.

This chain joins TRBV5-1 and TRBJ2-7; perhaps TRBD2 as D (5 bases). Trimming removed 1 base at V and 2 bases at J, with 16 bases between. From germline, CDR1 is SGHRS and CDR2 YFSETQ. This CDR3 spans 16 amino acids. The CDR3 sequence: CASSLTPGLQTYEQYF. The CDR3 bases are TGCGCCAGCAGCTTGACCCCCGGACTTCAAACCTACGAGCAGTACTTC.

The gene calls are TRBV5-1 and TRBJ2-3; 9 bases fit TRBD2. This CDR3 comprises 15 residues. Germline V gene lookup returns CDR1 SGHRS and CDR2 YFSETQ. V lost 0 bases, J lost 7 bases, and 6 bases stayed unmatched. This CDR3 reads CASSLGGGASNTQYF. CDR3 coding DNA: TGCGCCAGCAGCTTGGGCGGGGGGGCGTCTAATACGCAGTATTTT.